The TCR beta chain under discussion was sequenced for a study of control samples from healthy donors and cancer patients. Trimming removed 6 bases from V and 2 bases from J, with 8 bases in between. Germline V gives CDR1 LNHDA, CDR2 SQIVND (reference sequence). The CDR3 is 13 residues long. Sequencing used immunoSEQ multiplex PCR; TCRdb keeps in-frame clones, though not all of them. Altogether some 250,000 clones are present, roughly 80% being singletons, with the ten largest covering about an eighth. The specimen sequenced was PBMCs. The chain uses TRBV19 and TRBJ1-3; possible D gene TRBD1, 6 bases. This receptor was taken from a woman in her fifties or sixties with lung cancer. CDR3 DNA: TGTGCCAGTAGACGGACAGCTGGAAACACCATATATTTT. Translated, it gives CASRRTAGNTIYF.